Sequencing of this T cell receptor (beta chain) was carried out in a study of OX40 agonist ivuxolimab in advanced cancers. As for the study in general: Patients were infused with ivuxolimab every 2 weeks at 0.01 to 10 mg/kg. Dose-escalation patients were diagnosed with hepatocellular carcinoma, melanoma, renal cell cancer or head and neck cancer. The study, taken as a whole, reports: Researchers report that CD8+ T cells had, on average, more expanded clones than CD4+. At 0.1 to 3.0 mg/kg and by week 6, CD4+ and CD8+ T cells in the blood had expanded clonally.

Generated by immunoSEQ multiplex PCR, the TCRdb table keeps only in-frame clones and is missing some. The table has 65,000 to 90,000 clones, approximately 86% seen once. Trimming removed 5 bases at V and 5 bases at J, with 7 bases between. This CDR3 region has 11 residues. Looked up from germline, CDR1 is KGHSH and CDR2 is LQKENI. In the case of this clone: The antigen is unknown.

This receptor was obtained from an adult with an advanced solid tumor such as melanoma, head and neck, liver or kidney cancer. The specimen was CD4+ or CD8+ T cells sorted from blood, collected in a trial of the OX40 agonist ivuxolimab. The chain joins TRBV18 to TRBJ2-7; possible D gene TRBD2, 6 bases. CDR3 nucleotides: TGTGCCAGCTCAGGGGGGAACGAGCAGTACTTC. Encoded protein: CASSGGNEQYF.